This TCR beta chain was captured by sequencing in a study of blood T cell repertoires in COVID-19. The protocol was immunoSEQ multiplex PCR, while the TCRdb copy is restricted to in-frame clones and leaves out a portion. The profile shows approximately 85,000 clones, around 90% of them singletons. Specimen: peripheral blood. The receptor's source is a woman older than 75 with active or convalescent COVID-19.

The CDR3 nucleotides read TGCGCCAGCAGCCAAGTTGGCCAGGCCCAGTCCGAAGCTTTCTTT. Encoded protein: CASSQVGQAQSEAFF. The chain uses TRBV4-3 and TRBJ1-1; D is ambiguous. With 1 base removed from V and 8 bases from J, the gap between germline ends came to 17 bases. The germline V gene has CDR1 LGHNA and CDR2 YSLEER. CDR3 length equals 15 residues.